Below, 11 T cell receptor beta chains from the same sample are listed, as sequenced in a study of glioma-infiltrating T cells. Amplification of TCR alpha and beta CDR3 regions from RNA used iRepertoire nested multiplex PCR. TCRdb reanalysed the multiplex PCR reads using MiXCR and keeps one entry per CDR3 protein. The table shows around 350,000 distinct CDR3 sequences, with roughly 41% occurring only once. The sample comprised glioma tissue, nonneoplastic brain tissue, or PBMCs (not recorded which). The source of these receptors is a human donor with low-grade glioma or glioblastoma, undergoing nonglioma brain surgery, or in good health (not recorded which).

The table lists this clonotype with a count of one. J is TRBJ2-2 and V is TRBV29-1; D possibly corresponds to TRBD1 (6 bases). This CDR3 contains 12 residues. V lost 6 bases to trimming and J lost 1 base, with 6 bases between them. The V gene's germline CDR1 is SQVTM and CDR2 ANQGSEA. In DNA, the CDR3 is TGCAGCGTGACAGGGAACACCGGGGAGCTGTTTTTT. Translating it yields CSVTGNTGELFF.

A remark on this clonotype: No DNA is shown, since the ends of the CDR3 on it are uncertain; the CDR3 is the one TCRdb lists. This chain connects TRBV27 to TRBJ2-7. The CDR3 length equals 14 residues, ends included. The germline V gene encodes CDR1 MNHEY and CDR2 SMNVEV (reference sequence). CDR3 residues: CASSSSGWGYEQYF.

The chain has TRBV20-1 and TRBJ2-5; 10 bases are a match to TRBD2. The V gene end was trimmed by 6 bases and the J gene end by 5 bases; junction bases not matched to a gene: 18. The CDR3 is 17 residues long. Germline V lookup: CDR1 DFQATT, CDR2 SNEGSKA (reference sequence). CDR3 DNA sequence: TGCAGTGCCCTGACGTCGTGGCTAGCGGGAGAACGGGAGACCCAGTACTTC. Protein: CSALTSWLAGERETQYF.

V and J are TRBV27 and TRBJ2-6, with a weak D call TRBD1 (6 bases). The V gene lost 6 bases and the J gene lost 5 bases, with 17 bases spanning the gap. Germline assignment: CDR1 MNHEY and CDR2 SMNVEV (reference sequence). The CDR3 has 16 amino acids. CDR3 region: CASRPTGFTWANVLTF. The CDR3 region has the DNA TGTGCCAGCAGACCAACAGGGTTTACTTGGGCCAACGTCCTGACTTTC. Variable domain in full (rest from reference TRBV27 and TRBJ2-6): EAQVTQNPRYLITVTGKKLTVTCSQNMNHEYMSWYRQDPGLGLRQIYYSMNVEVTDKGDVPEGYKVSRKEKRNFPLILESPSPNQTSLYFCASRPTGFTWANVLTFGAGSRLTVL.

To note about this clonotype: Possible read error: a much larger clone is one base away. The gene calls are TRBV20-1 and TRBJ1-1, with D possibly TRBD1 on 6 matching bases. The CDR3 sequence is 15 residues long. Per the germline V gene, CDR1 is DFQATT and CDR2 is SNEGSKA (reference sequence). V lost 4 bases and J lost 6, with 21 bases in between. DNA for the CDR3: TGCAGTGCTAAAGATGGGGACACAGGAACACCTGAAGCTTTCTTT. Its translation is CSAKDGDTGTPEAFF.

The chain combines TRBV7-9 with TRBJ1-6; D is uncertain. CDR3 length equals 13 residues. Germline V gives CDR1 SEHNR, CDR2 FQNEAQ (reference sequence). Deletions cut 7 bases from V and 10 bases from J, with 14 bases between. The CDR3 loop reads CASTITTGSPLHF. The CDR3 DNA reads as TGTGCCAGCACCATTACCACGGGGTCACCCCTCCACTTT.

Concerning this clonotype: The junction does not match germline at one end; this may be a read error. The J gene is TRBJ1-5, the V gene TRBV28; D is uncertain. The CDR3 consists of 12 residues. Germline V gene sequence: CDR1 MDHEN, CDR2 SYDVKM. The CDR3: CASSLSRQRQHF. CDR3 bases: TGTGCCAGCAGTTTATCTAGGCAGCGCCAGCATTTT. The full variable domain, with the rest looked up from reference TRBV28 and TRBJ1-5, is DVKVTQSSRYLVKRTGEKVFLECVQDMDHENMFWYRQDPGLGLRLIYFSYDVKMKEKGDIPEGYSVSREKKERFSLILESASTNQTSMYLCASSLSRQRQHFGDGTRLSIL.

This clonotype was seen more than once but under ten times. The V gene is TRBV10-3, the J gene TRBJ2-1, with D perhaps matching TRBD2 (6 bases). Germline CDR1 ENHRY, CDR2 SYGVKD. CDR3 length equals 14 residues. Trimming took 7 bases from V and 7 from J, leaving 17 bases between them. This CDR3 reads CAIMIRARGNEQFF. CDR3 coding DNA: TGTGCCATCATGATCCGGGCTCGGGGGAATGAGCAGTTCTTC.

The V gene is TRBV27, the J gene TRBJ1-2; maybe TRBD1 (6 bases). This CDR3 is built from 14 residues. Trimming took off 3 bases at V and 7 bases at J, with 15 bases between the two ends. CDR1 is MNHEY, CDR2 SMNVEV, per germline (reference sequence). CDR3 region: CASSFLQGRAGYTF. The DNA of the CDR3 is TGTGCCAGCAGTTTTCTACAGGGACGGGCTGGCTACACCTTC.

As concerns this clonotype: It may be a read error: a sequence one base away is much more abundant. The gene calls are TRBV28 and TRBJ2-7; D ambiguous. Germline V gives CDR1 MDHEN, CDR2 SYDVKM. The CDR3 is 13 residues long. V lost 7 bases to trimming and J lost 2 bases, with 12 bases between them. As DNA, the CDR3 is TGTGCCAGCACCCCGCACAATGCCTACGAGCAGTACTTC. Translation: CASTPHNAYEQYF.

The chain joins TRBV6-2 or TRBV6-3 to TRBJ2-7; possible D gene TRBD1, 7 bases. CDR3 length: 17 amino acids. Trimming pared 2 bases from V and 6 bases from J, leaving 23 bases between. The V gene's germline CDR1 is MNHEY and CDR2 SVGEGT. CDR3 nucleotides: TGTGCCAGCAGTTACGGCCCCCCGAGACAGGGAGGCGGCGAGCAGTACTTC. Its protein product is CASSYGPPRQGGGEQYF.